The present T cell receptor beta chain was sequenced within a study of blood T cell repertoires in COVID-19. Study background: COVID-19 samples from acute and convalescent phases originated in the United States, Italy and Spain. T cells, B-cell-depleted T cells, or PBMCs provided the cDNA or gDNA that served as material.

Authors' analysis steps: The assay estimated nucleated cells by amplifying reference gene primers. Sequencing was performed with immunoSEQ multiplex PCR; in TCRdb, only in-frame clones are kept and a portion is missing. D and trimming come from the DNA, and the V and J calls and clone size come from that table. The sample shows some 13,000 clones, 85% to 95% of them seen only once. The CDR3 length is 16 residues. The germline V gene has CDR1 MNHEY and CDR2 SMNVEV (reference sequence). V dropped 5 bases and J dropped 0; count of bases not matched to a gene: 5. The sequence derives from a woman in her 70s with active COVID-19. The specimen sequenced was peripheral blood. This chain links TRBV27 with TRBJ2-2; 8 nucleotides match TRBD2. CDR3 sequence reads: CASSSGTRPNTGELFF. The DNA for the CDR3 is TGTGCCAGCAGTAGCGGGACTAGACCGAACACCGGGGAGCTGTTTTTT.